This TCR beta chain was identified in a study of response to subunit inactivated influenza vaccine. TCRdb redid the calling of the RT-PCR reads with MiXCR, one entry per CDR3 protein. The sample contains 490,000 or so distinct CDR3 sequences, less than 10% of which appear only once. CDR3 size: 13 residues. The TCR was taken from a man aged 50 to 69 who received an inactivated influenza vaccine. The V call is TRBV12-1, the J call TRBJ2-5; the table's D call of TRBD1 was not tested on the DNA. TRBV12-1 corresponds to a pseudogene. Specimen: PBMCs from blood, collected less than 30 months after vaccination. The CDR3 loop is CASSRNRGETQYF. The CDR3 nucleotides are TGTGCCAGCAGCCGTAACAGGGGAGAGACCCAGTACTTC.